Each of the 10 T cell receptor beta chains below was sequenced from the same sample in a study of regulatory and conventional T cells in RAG deficiency. Genomic DNA came from blood conventional CD4+ T cells gated CD25-low CD127-high. Sequencing was performed with immunoSEQ multiplex PCR; in TCRdb, only in-frame clones are kept and a portion is missing. This sample has some 35,000 clones, with about three quarters found just once. The same specimen was also included in a second study, on regulatory T cells. As reported in that work: Amplification used 52 TRBV primers and 13 TRBJ primers.

The specimen sequenced was CD4+ effector T cells sorted from blood. The receptors shown here come from a human donor in good health.

The V gene is TRBV11-2, the J gene TRBJ2-7, with 7 bases aligning to TRBD2. Germline-derived CDR1 and CDR2 are SGHAT and FQNNGV. The V gene end was trimmed by 3 bases and the J gene end by 4 bases; junction bases not matched to a gene: 9. This CDR3 comprises 15 residues. The CDR3 bases are TGTGCCAGCAGCTTTTCTCCTAGCGGACCATACGAGCAGTACTTC. It yields the protein CASSFSPSGPYEQYF. Looking up the rest from reference TRBV11-2 and TRBJ2-7 gives the full variable domain: EAGVAQSPRYKIIEKRQSVAFWCNPISGHATLYWYQQILGQGPKLLIQFQNNGVVDDSQLPKDRFSAERLKGVDSTLKIQPAKLEDSAVYLCASSFSPSGPYEQYFGPGTRLTVT.

This CDR3 is CASSLGVGRSDTQYF. In DNA, the CDR3 is TGTGCCAGCAGCTTAGGGGTGGGGCGGTCGGATACGCAGTATTTT. The rearrangement joins TRBV11-3 to TRBJ2-3; maybe TRBD1 (5 bases). The CDR3 has 15 residues. V gave up 1 base and J gave up 6 bases, with 14 bases separating them. In germline, CDR1 is SGHNT, CDR2 YENEEA.

J is TRBJ1-5 and V is TRBV14, with 7 bases that match TRBD1. Germline CDR1 is SGHDN and CDR2 is FVKESK. The CDR3 extends over 18 amino acids. The ends lost 3 bases at V and 2 bases at J; junction bases unmatched: 13. CDR3 residues: CASSHRQDRAWGNQPQHF. The CDR3, as DNA: TGTGCCAGCAGCCACAGACAAGACAGGGCGTGGGGCAATCAGCCCCAGCATTTT.

This clone was recorded only once. V usage is TRBV6-6 and J usage is TRBJ1-5; D call uncertain. This CDR3 has 12 amino acids. V lost 5 bases to trimming and J lost 11 bases, with 13 bases between them. Germline assignment: CDR1 MNHNY and CDR2 SVGAGI (reference sequence). DNA for the CDR3: TGTGCCAGCAGTACTAGGGAAAAGTCCCAGCATTTT. Protein: CASSTREKSQHF.

The chain uses TRBV30 and TRBJ1-4; 8 nucleotides match TRBD1. The CDR3 is 15 amino acids. CDR1 and CDR2 from the germline V gene are GTSNPN and SVGIG (reference sequence). V shed 2 bases and J 3 bases; nucleotides not matched to a gene: 5. CDR3: CAWSRTGSANEKLFF. The CDR3 DNA reads TGTGCCTGGAGTCGGACAGGGTCCGCTAATGAAAAACTGTTTTTT. Looking up the rest from reference TRBV30 and TRBJ1-4 gives the full variable domain: SQTIHQWPATLVQPVGSPLSLECTVEGTSNPNLYWYRQAAGRGLQLLFYSVGIGQISSEVPQNLSASRPQDRQFILSSKKLLLSDSGFYLCAWSRTGSANEKLFFGSGTQLSVL.

The chain employs TRBV7-3 and TRBJ2-1; D is uncertain. This CDR3 spans 16 amino acids. Germline CDR1 and CDR2: SGHTA and FQGTGA. V was cut by 2 bases and J by 2 bases, with 13 bases left in between. The CDR3 protein is CASSLFPNTAYNEQFF. CDR3 sequence (DNA): TGTGCCAGCAGCTTATTTCCCAACACGGCCTACAATGAGCAGTTCTTC.

This clone was recorded only once. The chain is built from TRBV7-2 and TRBJ2-5, with 14 nucleotides matching TRBD2. V shed 0 bases, J shed 7 bases, and the junction held 7 bases outside the gene matches. This CDR3 has 17 amino acids. CDR1 is SGHTA, CDR2 FQGNSA, per germline. CDR3 DNA sequence: TGTGCCAGCAGCTTAGCGCGACTAGCGGGGGGGCCAGGGACCCAGTACTTC. Encoded protein: CASSLARLAGGPGTQYF.

This chain links TRBV6-5 with TRBJ2-3; D remains unclear. Germline CDR1 MNHEY, CDR2 SVGAGI. CDR3 size: 14 residues. Trimming stripped 6 bases from V and 0 bases from J, with 10 bases between. CDR3 DNA: TGTGCCAGCAGGGGGAAGAGAAGCACAGATACGCAGTATTTT. Protein: CASRGKRSTDTQYF.

The gene calls are TRBV20-1 and TRBJ1-1, with D unclear. Trimming stripped 3 bases from V and 1 base from J, with 3 bases between. The germline V gene has CDR1 DFQATT and CDR2 SNEGSKA (reference sequence). The CDR3 is made up of 11 amino acids. CDR3 nucleotides: TGCAGTGCTAGGGGGAACACTGAAGCTTTCTTT. This gives the protein CSARGNTEAFF.

The chain uses TRBV6-6 and TRBJ1-1; 7 bases are a match to TRBD1. CDR1 MNHNY and CDR2 SVGAGI come from the germline V gene (reference sequence). J gave up 0 bases and V 2 bases, and 3 bases lay outside the gene matches. The CDR3 has 15 residues. In DNA form, the CDR3 reads TGTGCCAGCAGTTACGGAGGACAGGTGAACACTGAAGCTTTCTTT. It is translated as CASSYGGQVNTEAFF.